The next 11 T cell receptor beta chains were all read from a single sample in a study of T cell changes during pregnancy in multiple sclerosis. Libraries were prepared by immunoSEQ multiplex PCR; TCRdb keeps only in-frame clonotypes and omits some of them. The data contain about 80,000 clones, about 93% of them singletons. This sample comprised peripheral blood, obtained in the second trimester of pregnancy. Source of these receptors: a female donor in good health, enrolled as a control in a pregnancy study.

This chain joins TRBV25-1 and TRBJ2-1; unclear D gene. The germline gives CDR1 MGHDK, CDR2 SYGVNS. Trimming cost V 2 bases and J 5 bases, with 4 bases left between them. The CDR3 length is 12 residues. CDR3 in amino acids: CASSEPNNEQFF. The CDR3 bases are TGTGCCAGCAGTGAACCAAACAATGAGCAGTTCTTC. The whole variable domain, filled in from reference TRBV25-1 and TRBJ2-1, reads EADIYQTPRYLVIGTGKKITLECSQTMGHDKMYWYQQDPGMELHLIHYSYGVNSTEKGDLSSESTVSRIRTEHFPLTLESARPSHTSQYLCASSEPNNEQFFGPGTRLTVL.

The chain employs TRBV7-8 and TRBJ2-7, with TRBD2 as a possible D gene (6 bases). Germline V gene lookup returns CDR1 SGHVS and CDR2 FQNEAQ. This CDR3 is built from 13 residues. Between the trimmed V and J ends, which lost 5 bases and 3 bases, there was a span of 11 bases. CDR3 protein: CASSPGVVYEQYF. CDR3 coding DNA: TGTGCCAGCAGCCCGGGGGTCGTCTACGAGCAGTACTTC.

The CDR3 bases are TGTGCCAGCAGTGAAGCCGGGACAGCCGCAGAGCAGTTCTTC. Protein: CASSEAGTAAEQFF. The V gene is TRBV6-1, the J gene TRBJ2-1; TRBD1 aligns across 7 bases. From germline, CDR1 is MNHNS and CDR2 SASEGT. The CDR3 extends over 14 amino acids. J gave up 10 bases and V 0 bases, and 6 bases lay outside the gene matches.

J is TRBJ1-1 and V is TRBV7-9, with D possibly matching TRBD1 (5 bases). From germline, CDR1 is SEHNR and CDR2 FQNEAQ (reference sequence). Trimming took off 5 bases at V and 3 bases at J, with 16 bases between the two ends. The CDR3 sequence is 15 residues long. This CDR3 reads CASSPRTGTYTEAFF. For the CDR3, the DNA is TGTGCCAGCAGCCCCAGAACAGGAACCTACACTGAAGCTTTCTTT. Using reference TRBV7-9 and TRBJ1-1 for the parts outside the CDR3, the full variable domain is DTGVSQNPRHKITKRGQNVTFRCDPISEHNRLYWYRQTLGQGPEFLTYFQNEAQLEKSRLLSDRFSAERPKGSFSTLEIQRTEQGDSAMYLCASSPRTGTYTEAFFGQGTRLTVV.

The chain joins TRBV13 to TRBJ2-7; 8 bases align to TRBD2. The length of the CDR3 is 15 residues. The V gene end was trimmed by 2 bases and the J gene end by 4 bases; junction bases not matched to a gene: 7. CDR1 is PRHDT, CDR2 FYEKMQ, per germline (reference sequence). This CDR3 is CASSLRSSGFYEQYF. DNA of the CDR3: TGTGCCAGCAGCTTACGCTCTAGCGGGTTTTACGAGCAGTACTTC.

The J gene is TRBJ2-1, the V gene TRBV7-9, with TRBD2 as a possible D gene (7 bases). Germline CDR1 reads SEHNR; CDR2 reads FQNEAQ (reference sequence). Trimming stripped 5 bases from V and 1 base from J, with 12 bases between. The CDR3 extends over 15 amino acids. Here the CDR3 DNA reads TGTGCCAGCAGCCCTAGGGGGGGATCCTACAATGAGCAGTTCTTC. The encoded protein is CASSPRGGSYNEQFF. The full variable domain, with the rest looked up from reference TRBV7-9 and TRBJ2-1, is DTGVSQNPRHKITKRGQNVTFRCDPISEHNRLYWYRQTLGQGPEFLTYFQNEAQLEKSRLLSDRFSAERPKGSFSTLEIQRTEQGDSAMYLCASSPRGGSYNEQFFGPGTRLTVL.

This chain joins TRBV19 and TRBJ2-6; 7 nucleotides agree with TRBD2. This CDR3 region has 16 residues. Unmatched junction bases numbered 6, after V lost 6 bases and J lost 1 base. Per the germline V gene, CDR1 is LNHDA and CDR2 is SQIVND (reference sequence). The CDR3, as DNA: TGTGCCAGTAGGGTGGGGGGGATTTCTGGGGCCAACGTCCTGACTTTC. It codes for CASRVGGISGANVLTF.

The chain combines TRBV27 with TRBJ1-2; 8 bases fit TRBD1. CDR1 and CDR2 from the germline V gene are MNHEY and SMNVEV (reference sequence). V dropped 5 bases and J dropped 0; count of bases not matched to a gene: 8. The CDR3 totals 16 residues. The CDR3 DNA follows: TGTGCCAGCAGTCCCTCGACAGGGGAAGCTAACTATGGCTACACCTTC. It translates to CASSPSTGEANYGYTF.

The rearrangement links TRBV4-1 to TRBJ2-3; 7 positions agree with TRBD1. The V gene end was trimmed by 0 bases and the J gene end by 5 bases; junction bases not matched to a gene: 5. The CDR3 consists of 15 residues. Per germline, CDR1 MGHRA and CDR2 YSYEKL. CDR3 DNA sequence: TGCGCCAGCAGCCAAGAATGGACAGGCGGAGATACGCAGTATTTT. Protein: CASSQEWTGGDTQYF.

The chain couples TRBV5-4 to TRBJ2-1, with 9 bases identical to TRBD2. The CDR3 has 16 residues. CDR1 and CDR2 (germline): SGHNT, YYREEE (reference sequence). The V gene end was trimmed by 4 bases and the J gene end by 5 bases; junction bases not matched to a gene: 10. The CDR3 coding sequence is TGTGCCAGCAGCCTGGGGGATAGCGGGGGCCACAATGAGCAGTTCTTC. Translating it yields CASSLGDSGGHNEQFF.

J is TRBJ1-5 and V is TRBV7-6, with 8 bases identical to TRBD1. The CDR3 contains 15 residues. Germline-derived CDR1 and CDR2 are SGHVS and FNYEAQ. V gave up 2 bases and J gave up 5 bases; unmatched junction bases: 5. In DNA, the CDR3 is TGTGCCAGCAGCTTAAGTGGACAGGGTGATCAGCCCCAGCATTTT. Its protein product is CASSLSGQGDQPQHF.